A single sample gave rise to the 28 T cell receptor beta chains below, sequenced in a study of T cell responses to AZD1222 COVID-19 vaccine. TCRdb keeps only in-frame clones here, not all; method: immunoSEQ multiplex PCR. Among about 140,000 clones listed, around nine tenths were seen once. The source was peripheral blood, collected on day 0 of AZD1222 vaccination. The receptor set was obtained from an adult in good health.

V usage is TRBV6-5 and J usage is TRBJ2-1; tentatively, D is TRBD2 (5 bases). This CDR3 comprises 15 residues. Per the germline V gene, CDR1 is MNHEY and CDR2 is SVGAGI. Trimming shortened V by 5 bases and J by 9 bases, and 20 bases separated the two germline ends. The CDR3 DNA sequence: TGTGCCAGCAGTCCCCCGGGGTTGTCCTCAGGTGAGCAGTTCTTC. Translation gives CASSPPGLSSGEQFF.

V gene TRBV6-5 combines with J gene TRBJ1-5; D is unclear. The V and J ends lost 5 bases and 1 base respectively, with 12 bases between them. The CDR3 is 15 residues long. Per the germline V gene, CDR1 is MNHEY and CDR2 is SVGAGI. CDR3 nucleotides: TGTGCCAGCAGTCGTCCCGGATTCAGCAATCAGCCCCAGCATTTT. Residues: CASSRPGFSNQPQHF.

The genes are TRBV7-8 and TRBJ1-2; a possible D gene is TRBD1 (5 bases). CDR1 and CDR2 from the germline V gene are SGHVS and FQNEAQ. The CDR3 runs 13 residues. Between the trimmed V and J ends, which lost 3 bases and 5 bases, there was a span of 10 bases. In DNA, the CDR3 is TGTGCCAGCAGCTTGGGGGTGAGATATGGCTACACCTTC. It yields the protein CASSLGVRYGYTF.

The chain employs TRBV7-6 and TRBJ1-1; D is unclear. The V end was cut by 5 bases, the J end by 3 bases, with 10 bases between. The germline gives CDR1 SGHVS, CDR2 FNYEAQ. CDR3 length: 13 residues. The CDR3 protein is CASSRNKDTEAFF. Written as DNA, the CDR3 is TGTGCCAGCAGCAGAAACAAGGACACTGAAGCTTTCTTT. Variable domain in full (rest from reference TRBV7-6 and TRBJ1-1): GAGVSQSPRYKVTKRGQDVALRCDPISGHVSLYWYRQALGQGPEFLTYFNYEAQQDKSGLPNDRFSAERPEGSISTLTIQRTEQRDSAMYRCASSRNKDTEAFFGQGTRLTVV.

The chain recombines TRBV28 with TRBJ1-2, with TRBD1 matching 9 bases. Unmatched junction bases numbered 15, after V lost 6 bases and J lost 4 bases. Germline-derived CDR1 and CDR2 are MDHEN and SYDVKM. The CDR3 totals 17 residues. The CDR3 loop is CASRKSQGARRGYGYTF. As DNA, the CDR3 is TGTGCCAGCAGAAAGTCACAGGGGGCGCGACGAGGCTATGGCTACACCTTC.

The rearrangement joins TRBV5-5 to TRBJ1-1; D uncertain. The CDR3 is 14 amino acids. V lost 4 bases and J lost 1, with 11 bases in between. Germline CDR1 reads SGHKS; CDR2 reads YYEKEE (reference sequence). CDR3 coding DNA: TGTGCCAGCAGCCCGACCGTGCCGAACACTGAAGCTTTCTTT. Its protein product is CASSPTVPNTEAFF.

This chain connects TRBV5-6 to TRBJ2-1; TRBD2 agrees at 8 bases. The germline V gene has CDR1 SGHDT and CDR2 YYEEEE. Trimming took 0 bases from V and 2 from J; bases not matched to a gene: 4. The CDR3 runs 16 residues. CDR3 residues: CASSLDREGTYNEQFF. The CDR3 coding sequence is TGTGCCAGCAGCTTGGACCGGGAGGGAACCTACAATGAGCAGTTCTTC.

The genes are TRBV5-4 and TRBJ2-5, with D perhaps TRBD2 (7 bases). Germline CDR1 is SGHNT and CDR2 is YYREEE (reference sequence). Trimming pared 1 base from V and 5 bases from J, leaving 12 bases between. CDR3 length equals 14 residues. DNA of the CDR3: TGTGCCAGCAGCTTGAGGGGGGGGGTCGAGACCCAGTACTTC. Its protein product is CASSLRGGVETQYF.

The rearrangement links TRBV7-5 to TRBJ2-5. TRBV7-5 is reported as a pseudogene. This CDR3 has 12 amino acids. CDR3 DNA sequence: TGTGCCAGAACGGCGAAACAAGAGACCCAGTACTTC. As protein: CARTAKQETQYF.

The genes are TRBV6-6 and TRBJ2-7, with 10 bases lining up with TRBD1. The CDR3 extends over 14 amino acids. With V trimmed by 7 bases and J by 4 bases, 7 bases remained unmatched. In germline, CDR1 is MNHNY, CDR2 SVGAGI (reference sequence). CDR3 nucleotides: TGTGCCAGCACTCAGACAGGGGGCGGATACGAGCAGTACTTC. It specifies CASTQTGGGYEQYF.

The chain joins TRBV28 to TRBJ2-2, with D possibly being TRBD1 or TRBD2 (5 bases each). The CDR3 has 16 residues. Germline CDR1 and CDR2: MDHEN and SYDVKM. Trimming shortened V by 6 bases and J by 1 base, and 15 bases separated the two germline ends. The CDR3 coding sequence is TGTGCCAGCAGATACTCCGGGACCATGAACACCGGGGAGCTGTTTTTT. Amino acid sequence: CASRYSGTMNTGELFF.

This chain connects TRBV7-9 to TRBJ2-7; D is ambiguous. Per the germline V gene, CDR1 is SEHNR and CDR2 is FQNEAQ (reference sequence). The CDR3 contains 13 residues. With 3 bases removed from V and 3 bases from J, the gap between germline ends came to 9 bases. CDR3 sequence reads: CASSFDTLYEQYF. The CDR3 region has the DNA TGTGCCAGCAGCTTCGACACTCTCTACGAGCAGTACTTC.

CDR3 in DNA: TGTGCCAGCAGTGTGCGGCGAAACACCATATATTTT. Residues: CASSVRRNTIYF. V and J are TRBV6-4 and TRBJ1-3; unclear D gene. CDR3 length: 12 residues. Germline V gene sequence: CDR1 MRHNA, CDR2 SNTAGT. Trimming removed 4 bases at V and 5 bases at J, with 6 bases between.

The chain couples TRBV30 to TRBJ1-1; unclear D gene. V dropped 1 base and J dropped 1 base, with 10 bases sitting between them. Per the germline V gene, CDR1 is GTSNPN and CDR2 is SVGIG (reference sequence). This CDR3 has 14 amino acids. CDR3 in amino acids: CAWSGQVRNTEAFF. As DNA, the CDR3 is TGTGCCTGGAGTGGCCAAGTGAGGAACACTGAAGCTTTCTTT.

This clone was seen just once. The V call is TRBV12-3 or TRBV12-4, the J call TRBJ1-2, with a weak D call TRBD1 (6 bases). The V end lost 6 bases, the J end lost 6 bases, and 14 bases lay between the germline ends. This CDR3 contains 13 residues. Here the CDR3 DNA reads TGTGCCAGCAGCCCTGGGACAAGTCATGGCTACACCTTC. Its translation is CASSPGTSHGYTF.

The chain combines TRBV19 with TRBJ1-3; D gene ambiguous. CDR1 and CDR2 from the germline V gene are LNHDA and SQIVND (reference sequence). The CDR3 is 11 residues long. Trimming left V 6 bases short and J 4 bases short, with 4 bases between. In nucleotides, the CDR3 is TGTGCCAGTAGAGTCGGAAACACCATATATTTT. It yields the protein CASRVGNTIYF.

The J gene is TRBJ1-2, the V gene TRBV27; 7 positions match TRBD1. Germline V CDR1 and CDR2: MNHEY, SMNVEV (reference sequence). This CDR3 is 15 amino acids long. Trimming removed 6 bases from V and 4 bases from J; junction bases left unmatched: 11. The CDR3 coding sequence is TGTGCCAGCAGCCTCTCCGGGACAGCGTTCTATGGCTACACCTTC. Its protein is CASSLSGTAFYGYTF.

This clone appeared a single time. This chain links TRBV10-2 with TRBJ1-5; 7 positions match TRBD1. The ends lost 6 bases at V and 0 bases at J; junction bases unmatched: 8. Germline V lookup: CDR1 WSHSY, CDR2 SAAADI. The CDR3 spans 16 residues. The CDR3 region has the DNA TGCGCCAGCAGCCCGACAGGGTTATATAGCAATCAGCCCCAGCATTTT. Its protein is CASSPTGLYSNQPQHF.

The CDR3 region is CASSPPPGTRRPDTQYF. CDR3 nucleotide sequence: TGTGCCAGCAGTCCTCCCCCCGGGACTAGACGCCCAGATACGCAGTATTTT. The chain joins TRBV27 to TRBJ2-3; 8 positions match TRBD2. CDR3 length: 17 residues. Germline CDR1 reads MNHEY; CDR2 reads SMNVEV (reference sequence). V shed 5 bases, J shed 4 bases, and the junction held 14 bases outside the gene matches.

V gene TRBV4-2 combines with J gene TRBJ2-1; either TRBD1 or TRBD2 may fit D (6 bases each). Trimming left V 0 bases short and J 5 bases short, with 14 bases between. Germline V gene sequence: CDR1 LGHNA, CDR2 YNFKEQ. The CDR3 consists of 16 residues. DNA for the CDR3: TGTGCCAGCAGCCAAGAGGCGGGACATGACCACAATGAGCAGTTCTTC. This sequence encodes CASSQEAGHDHNEQFF.

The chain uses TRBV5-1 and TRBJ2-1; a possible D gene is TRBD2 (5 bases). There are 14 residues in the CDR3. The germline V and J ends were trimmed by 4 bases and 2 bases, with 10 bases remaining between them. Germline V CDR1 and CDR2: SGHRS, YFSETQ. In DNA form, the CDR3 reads TGCGCCAGCAGCGTCGGAGGAACCTACAATGAGCAGTTCTTC. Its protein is CASSVGGTYNEQFF.

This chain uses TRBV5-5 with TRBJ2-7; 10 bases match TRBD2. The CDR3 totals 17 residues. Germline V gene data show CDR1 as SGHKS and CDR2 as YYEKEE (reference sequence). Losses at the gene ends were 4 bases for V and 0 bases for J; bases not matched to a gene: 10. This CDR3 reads CASSPRASGSASYEQYF. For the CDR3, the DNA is TGTGCCAGCAGCCCGAGGGCTAGCGGGAGTGCCTCCTACGAGCAGTACTTC.

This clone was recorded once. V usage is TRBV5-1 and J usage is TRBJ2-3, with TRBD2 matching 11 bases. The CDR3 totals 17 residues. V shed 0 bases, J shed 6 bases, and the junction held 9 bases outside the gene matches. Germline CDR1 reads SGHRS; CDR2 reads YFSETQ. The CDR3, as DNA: TGCGCCAGCAGCTTGGTGCTAGCGGGGGGCGGCCGGGATACGCAGTATTTT. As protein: CASSLVLAGGGRDTQYF.

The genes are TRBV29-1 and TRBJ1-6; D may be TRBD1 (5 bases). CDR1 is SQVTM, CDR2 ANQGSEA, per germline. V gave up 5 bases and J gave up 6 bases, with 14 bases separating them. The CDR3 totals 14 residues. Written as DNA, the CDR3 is TGCAGCGTTCGCCTAGGGGCTGGTAATTCACCCCTCCACTTT. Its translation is CSVRLGAGNSPLHF.

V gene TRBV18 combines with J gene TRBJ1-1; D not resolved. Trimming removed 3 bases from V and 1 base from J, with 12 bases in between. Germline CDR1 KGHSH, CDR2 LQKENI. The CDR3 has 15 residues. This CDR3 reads CASSPTATPNTEAFF. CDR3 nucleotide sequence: TGTGCCAGCTCACCCACAGCAACCCCGAACACTGAAGCTTTCTTT. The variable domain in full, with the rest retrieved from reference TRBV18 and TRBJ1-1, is NAGVMQNPRHLVRRRGQEARLRCSPMKGHSHVYWYRQLPEEGLKFMVYLQKENIIDESGMPKERFSAEFPKEGPSILRIQQVVRGDSAAYFCASSPTATPNTEAFFGQGTRLTVV.

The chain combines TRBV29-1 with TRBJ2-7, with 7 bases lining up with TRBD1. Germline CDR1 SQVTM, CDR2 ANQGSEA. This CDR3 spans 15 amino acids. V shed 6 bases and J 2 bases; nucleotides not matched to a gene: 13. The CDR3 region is CSVDTDRAPPYEQYF. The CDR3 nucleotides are TGCAGCGTGGATACTGACAGGGCTCCCCCCTACGAGCAGTACTTC.

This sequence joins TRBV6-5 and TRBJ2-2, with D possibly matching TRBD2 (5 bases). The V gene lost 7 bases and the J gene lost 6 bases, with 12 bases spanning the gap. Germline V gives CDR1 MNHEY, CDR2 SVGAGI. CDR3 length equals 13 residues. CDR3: CASKDSYSGELFF. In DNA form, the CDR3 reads TGTGCCAGCAAGGACTCCTACTCCGGGGAGCTGTTTTTT.

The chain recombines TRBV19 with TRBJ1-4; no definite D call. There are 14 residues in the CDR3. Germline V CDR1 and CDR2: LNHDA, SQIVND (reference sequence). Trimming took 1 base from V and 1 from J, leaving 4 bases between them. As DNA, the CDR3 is TGTGCCAGTAGTATAGCAGTAACTAATGAAAAACTGTTTTTT. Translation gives CASSIAVTNEKLFF.